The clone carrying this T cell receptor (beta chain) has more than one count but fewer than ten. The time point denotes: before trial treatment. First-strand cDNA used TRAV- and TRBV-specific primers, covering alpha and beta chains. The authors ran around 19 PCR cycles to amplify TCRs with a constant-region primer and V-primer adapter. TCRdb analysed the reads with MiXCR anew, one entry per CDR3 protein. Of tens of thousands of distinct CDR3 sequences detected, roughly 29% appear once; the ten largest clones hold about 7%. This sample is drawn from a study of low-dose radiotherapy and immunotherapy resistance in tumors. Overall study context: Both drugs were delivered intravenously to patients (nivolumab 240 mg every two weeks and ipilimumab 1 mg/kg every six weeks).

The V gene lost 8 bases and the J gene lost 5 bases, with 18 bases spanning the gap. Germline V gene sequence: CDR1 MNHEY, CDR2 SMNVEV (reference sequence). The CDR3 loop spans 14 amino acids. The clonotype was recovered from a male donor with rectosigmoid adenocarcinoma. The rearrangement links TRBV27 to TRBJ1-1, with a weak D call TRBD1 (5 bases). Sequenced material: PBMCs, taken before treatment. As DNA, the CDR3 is TGTGCCAGCGGTATCGGGGGTCCGGGAACTGAAGCTTTCTTT. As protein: CASGIGGPGTEAFF.